The next 18 T cell receptor beta chains were all read from a single sample in a study of T cell repertoires in cytomegalovirus infection. TCRdb re-analysed the reads in MiXCR, keeping a single row per CDR3 protein. The profile covers under 200,000 distinct CDR3 sequences, with 25% to 30% appearing a single time and approximately 30% taken by the ten largest. The source material was PBMCs. The receptors originated from a human donor in good health (CMV status not recorded). Some clones in this sample may be carry-over from other donors' samples.

This clonotype showed up just once. The genes are TRBV20-1 and TRBJ1-2, with D possibly being TRBD1 (6 bases). Germline lookup yields CDR1 DFQATT and CDR2 SNEGSKA (reference sequence). V was cut by 1 base and J by 8 bases, with 14 bases left in between. The CDR3 contains 13 residues. The chain's CDR3 is CSARGSTDRGYTF. The DNA of the CDR3 is TGCAGTGCTAGAGGGTCCACAGACAGGGGCTACACCTTC.

This chain uses TRBV4-2 with TRBJ2-7; TRBD2 matches at 9 bases. CDR1 and CDR2 (germline): LGHNA, YNFKEQ. The ends lost 0 bases at V and 0 bases at J; junction bases unmatched: 3. This CDR3 has 16 residues. The CDR3 sequence is CASSQEASGISYEQYF. CDR3 DNA sequence: TGTGCCAGCAGCCAAGAAGCTAGCGGGATCTCCTACGAGCAGTACTTC.

This chain uses TRBV5-1 with TRBJ2-1, with D perhaps TRBD1 (5 bases). Germline V gene data show CDR1 as SGHRS and CDR2 as YFSETQ. The CDR3 has 14 residues. With 0 bases removed from V and 7 bases from J, the gap between germline ends came to 11 bases. CDR3 in amino acids: CASSLAGKGNEQFF. Here the CDR3 DNA reads TGCGCCAGCAGCTTGGCAGGGAAGGGGAATGAGCAGTTCTTC.

This clonotype was seen a few times. The gene calls are TRBV12-3 or TRBV12-4 and TRBJ1-2; D ambiguous. The length of the CDR3 is 15 residues. V dropped 7 bases and J dropped 4 bases, with 19 bases sitting between them. The CDR3 sequence is CASTRRAGFSYGYTF. The CDR3 DNA is TGTGCCAGCACCCGCCGGGCGGGGTTTAGCTATGGCTACACCTTC.

The chain carries TRBV5-1 and TRBJ2-7; D uncertain. The ends were cut back, 4 bases at V and 2 bases at J, with 10 bases in the middle. Germline values: CDR1 SGHRS, CDR2 YFSETQ. CDR3 size: 13 residues. This CDR3 is CASSSDVAYEQYF. The DNA for the CDR3 is TGCGCCAGCAGCAGCGACGTCGCCTACGAGCAGTACTTC.

The chain couples TRBV7-2 to TRBJ2-6, with TRBD1 matching over 7 bases. The trim removed 5 bases at V and 2 bases at J, leaving 6 bases unmatched. Germline CDR1 is SGHTA and CDR2 is FQGNSA. The CDR3 runs 16 residues. The DNA for the CDR3 is TGTGCCAGCAGCATCACTACAGGGGCTGGGGCCAACGTCCTGACTTTC. It translates to CASSITTGAGANVLTF.

Ten or more counts support this clonotype. The chain uses TRBV7-2 and TRBJ2-3; 13 bases are shared with TRBD2. CDR1 and CDR2 from the germline V gene are SGHTA and FQGNSA. V shed 2 bases, J shed 0 bases, and the junction held 5 bases outside the gene matches. The CDR3 sequence is 18 residues long. The CDR3 nucleotides read TGTGCCAGCAGCTTAACGACTAGCGGGGGGCGAAGCACAGATACGCAGTATTTT. Its protein product is CASSLTTSGGRSTDTQYF.

This clonotype was observed many times. This chain joins TRBV7-8 and TRBJ2-6; 9 bases match TRBD1. Unmatched junction bases numbered 3, after V lost 3 bases and J lost 0 bases. Germline V gives CDR1 SGHVS, CDR2 FQNEAQ. The CDR3 contains 17 residues. CDR3 coding DNA: TGTGCCAGCAGCTTGGGACAGGGCAACTCTGGGGCCAACGTCCTGACTTTC. Translated, it gives CASSLGQGNSGANVLTF.

This clonotype was found a few times. The V call is TRBV20-1, the J call TRBJ1-6; D not certain. The CDR3 runs 15 residues. V gave up 0 bases and J gave up 4 bases, with 10 bases separating them. From germline, CDR1 is DFQATT and CDR2 SNEGSKA (reference sequence). CDR3 bases: TGCAGTGCTAGAGATTCCGAGACTTATAATTCACCCCTCCACTTT. Translated: CSARDSETYNSPLHF.

This chain connects TRBV4-1 to TRBJ2-1; D is possibly TRBD1 or TRBD2 (6 bases each). The germline V gene has CDR1 MGHRA and CDR2 YSYEKL. V was cut by 0 bases and J by 3 bases, with 15 bases left in between. The CDR3 is made up of 17 amino acids. CDR3 DNA: TGCGCCAGCAGCCAAGAAGGGCGGAAGGGGGGCTACAATGAGCAGTTCTTC. It encodes CASSQEGRKGGYNEQFF.

This clonotype has a handful of counts. The chain carries TRBV7-6 and TRBJ1-3; possible D gene TRBD1, 6 bases. Germline CDR1 SGHVS, CDR2 FNYEAQ. The V end was cut by 4 bases, the J end by 0 bases, with 28 bases between. The CDR3 runs to 21 residues. The CDR3 region is CASSSKPPGTSEPLSGNTIYF. DNA of the CDR3: TGTGCCAGCAGCTCCAAACCTCCCGGGACATCAGAACCACTCTCTGGAAACACCATATATTTT.

The CDR3 sequence: CASSEGQGQETQYF. The CDR3 DNA is TGTGCCAGCAGTGAAGGGCAGGGCCAAGAGACCCAGTACTTC. This chain joins TRBV2 and TRBJ2-5; TRBD1 is a possible D gene (5 bases). CDR1 and CDR2 from the germline V gene are SNHLY and FYNNEI. The length of the CDR3 is 14 residues. Trimming shortened V by 1 base and J by 1 base, and 7 bases separated the two germline ends. The full variable domain, its missing parts supplied by reference TRBV2 and TRBJ2-5, is EPEVTQTPSHQVTQMGQEVILRCVPISNHLYFYWYRQILGQKVEFLVSFYNNEISEKSEIFDDQFSVERPDGSNFTLKIRSTKLEDSAMYFCASSEGQGQETQYFGPGTRLLVL.

CDR3 DNA: TGCAGTGCTAGAGTCGACAGAACTAGCACAGATACGCAGTATTTT. Translation gives CSARVDRTSTDTQYF. V gene TRBV20-1 combines with J gene TRBJ2-3, with TRBD1 as a possible D gene (5 bases). Germline CDR1 reads DFQATT; CDR2 reads SNEGSKA (reference sequence). V lost 1 base, J lost 0 bases, and 11 bases lay in between. CDR3 length: 15 amino acids.

In this sample, this clonotype turned up many times. V and J are TRBV7-9 and TRBJ2-2; 7 bases line up with TRBD1. Germline trimming cut 5 bases from V and 3 bases from J; bases unmatched to any gene: 6. Germline CDR1 reads SEHNR; CDR2 reads FQNEAQ (reference sequence). The CDR3 covers 15 residues. The CDR3 DNA follows: TGTGCCAGCAGCCACGGGACAGCTCACACCGGGGAGCTGTTTTTT. Translation gives CASSHGTAHTGELFF.

This chain connects TRBV4-3 to TRBJ2-1; 14 bases are shared with TRBD2. The CDR3 is 17 amino acids. The V gene's germline CDR1 is LGHNA and CDR2 YSLEER. The V gene end was trimmed by 4 bases and the J gene end by 9 bases; junction bases not matched to a gene: 11. CDR3 in DNA: TGCGCCAGCAGCCCTAGCGGGACTAGCGGGGGAGGAAGTGAGCAGTTCTTC. Translating it yields CASSPSGTSGGGSEQFF.

V and J are TRBV7-8 and TRBJ1-2; 8 positions match TRBD1. With 5 bases clipped from V and 5 bases from J, the junction kept 13 bases outside the gene matches. This CDR3 is 16 amino acids long. Looked up from germline, CDR1 is SGHVS and CDR2 is FQNEAQ. Written as DNA, the CDR3 is TGTGCCAGCAGCACTATCAGGGGGCTACTTTTATATGGCTACACCTTC. Its protein is CASSTIRGLLLYGYTF.

V usage is TRBV11-2 and J usage is TRBJ2-1; TRBD1 matches at 8 bases. This CDR3 contains 14 residues. Germline CDR1 is SGHAT and CDR2 is FQNNGV. V lost 1 base and J lost 8; bases outside the gene matches: 4. CDR3 protein: CASSLARGQDEQFF. In DNA form, the CDR3 reads TGTGCCAGCAGCTTAGCCAGGGGGCAAGATGAGCAGTTCTTC.

As DNA, the CDR3 is TGTGCCAGCAGCTTATCGGATATGGAGACCCAGTACTTC. Translating gives CASSLSDMETQYF. The chain uses TRBV7-2 and TRBJ2-5; D gene ambiguous. V gave up 2 bases and J gave up 5 bases, with 9 bases separating them. Germline assignment: CDR1 SGHTA and CDR2 FQGNSA. This CDR3 comprises 13 residues. The full variable domain, completed using reference TRBV7-2 and TRBJ2-5, is GAGVSQSPSNKVTEKGKDVELRCDPISGHTALYWYRQSLGQGLEFLIYFQGNSAPDKSGLPSDRFSAERTGGSVSTLTIQRTQQEDSAVYLCASSLSDMETQYFGPGTRLLVL.